This TCR beta chain was sequenced during a study of blood T cell repertoires in COVID-19. Background on the study: From the United States, Italy and Spain came samples of acute and convalescent COVID-19. Sample material is recorded as cDNA or gDNA derived from T cells, B-cell-depleted T cells, or PBMCs.

This CDR3 region has 15 residues. Per the germline V gene, CDR1 is SGHTA and CDR2 is FQGNSA. V lost 4 bases and J lost 3; bases outside the gene matches: 4. As processed by the authors: The authors estimated nucleated cell counts from reference gene primer amplification. TCRdb's table, derived via immunoSEQ multiplex PCR, lists solely in-frame clones and lacks some. The V and J calls and clone size come from that table; D and trimming were worked out from the DNA. The sample yields 200,000 to 250,000 clones, 82% seen once. The receptor comes from a woman aged 60-75 years who had recovered from COVID-19. The source material was PBMCs or T cells enriched from blood (not recorded which). The chain combines TRBV7-2 with TRBJ2-1; 9 bases are a match to TRBD1. The CDR3 coding sequence is TGTGCCAGCAGCTCGGACAGGGGTAACTACAATGAGCAGTTCTTC. Protein: CASSSDRGNYNEQFF.